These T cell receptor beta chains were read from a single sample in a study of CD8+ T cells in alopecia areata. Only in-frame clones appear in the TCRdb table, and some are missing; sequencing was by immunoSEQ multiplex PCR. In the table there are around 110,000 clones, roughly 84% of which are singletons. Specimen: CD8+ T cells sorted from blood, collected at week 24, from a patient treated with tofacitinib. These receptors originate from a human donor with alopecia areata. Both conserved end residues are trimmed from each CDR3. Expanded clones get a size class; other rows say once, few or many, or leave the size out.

CDR3 protein: ASSQDHSGGYQETQY; clone size: -; J gene: TRBJ2-5; V gene: TRBV4-1
CDR3 protein: ASSERGTGAYSNQPQH; clone size: -; J gene: TRBJ1-5; V gene: TRBV2
CDR3 protein: ASSPLTGREGNEQF; clone size: -; J gene: TRBJ2-1; V gene: TRBV13
CDR3 protein: AWSGYNEQF; clone size: -; J gene: TRBJ2-1; V gene: TRBV30
CDR3 protein: ASSGTAGSSYNEQF; clone size: -; J gene: TRBJ2-1; V gene: TRBV5-6
CDR3 protein: ASSPRNTNTGELF; clone size: once; J gene: TRBJ2-2; V gene: TRBV19
CDR3 protein: ASSLTRSVYEQY; clone size: -; J gene: TRBJ2-7; V gene: TRBV27
CDR3 protein: ASSERRINYFGYT; clone size: -; J gene: TRBJ1-2; V gene: TRBV2
CDR3 protein: ASSQRSGGAKNIQY; clone size: few; J gene: TRBJ2-4; V gene: TRBV14
CDR3 protein: ASRRLGGEAF; clone size: -; J gene: TRBJ1-1; V gene: TRBV6-5
CDR3 protein: ASSQDSRQYEQY; clone size: few; J gene: TRBJ2-7; V gene: TRBV4-1
CDR3 protein: ASSYLQGADTQY; clone size: -; J gene: TRBJ2-3; V gene: TRBV27
CDR3 protein: ASSFGAGLGSPLH; clone size: few; J gene: TRBJ1-6; V gene: TRBV27
CDR3 protein: ATGGSDHGTDTQY; clone size: few; J gene: TRBJ2-3; V gene: TRBV10-3
CDR3 protein: ASSPWTKETQY; clone size: -; J gene: TRBJ2-5; V gene: TRBV7-6
CDR3 protein: ASSQEQQGAYEQY; clone size: once; J gene: TRBJ2-7; V gene: TRBV4-2
CDR3 protein: ASSLAGGQGIEAF; clone size: once; J gene: TRBJ1-1; V gene: TRBV5-1
CDR3 protein: SAKDREDGYT; clone size: -; J gene: TRBJ1-2; V gene: TRBV29-1
CDR3 protein: ASSLAPGLAGAGELF; clone size: -; J gene: TRBJ2-2; V gene: TRBV5-1
CDR3 protein: ASSMESEAGGTEAF; clone size: -; J gene: TRBJ1-1; V gene: TRBV19
CDR3 protein: ASSYSDRPQETQY; clone size: -; J gene: TRBJ2-5; V gene: TRBV7-9
CDR3 protein: ASSLESWGGYT; clone size: -; J gene: TRBJ1-2; V gene: TRBV7-2
CDR3 protein: ASSLVAGASPYEQY; clone size: -; J gene: TRBJ2-7; V gene: TRBV5-4
CDR3 protein: ASSPGAGQGPSGTEAF; clone size: once; J gene: TRBJ1-1; V gene: TRBV27
CDR3 protein: ASSQELAGAPFEQF; clone size: -; J gene: TRBJ2-1; V gene: TRBV4-2
CDR3 protein: ASSPGTGNQPQH; clone size: once; J gene: TRBJ1-5; V gene: TRBV5-6
CDR3 protein: ASSLTQNTEAF; clone size: -; J gene: TRBJ1-1; V gene: TRBV5-6
CDR3 protein: ATRSQGNTGELF; clone size: -; J gene: TRBJ2-2; V gene: TRBV2
CDR3 protein: SVLGLGMRQETQY; clone size: -; J gene: TRBJ2-5; V gene: TRBV29-1